The 5 T cell receptor beta chains below come from one sample, sequenced in a study of human T cells and chemical hapten exposure (dated by TCRdb to about 2021). Library method: RACE. The reads were generated on a NextSeq 500. TCRdb reran the public reads through fastp at Q25 and MiXCR, keeping productive beta chains. CDR3 protein sequences are deduplicated, and each keeps its most common genes and DNA. The sample table contains 45,000 to 60,000 distinct CDR3 sequences; only one count was recorded for 9.4% of them. The ten largest clonotypes hold about 14% of the sample. The time point label, as the study defines it: pre-sensitization, week 0. Explained via the paper, the treatment or condition label denotes: therapeutic diphenylcyclopropenone sensitization with weekly scalp DPC. Sequenced here: whole blood, sampled in connection with sensitization to the hapten diphenylcyclopropenone (DPC). The receptors here all came from a woman aged 40 to 50 with alopecia areata. Some clones in this sample may be carry-over from other donors' samples.

This clonotype has at least ten counts. The chain uses TRBV11-2 and TRBJ2-3; D remains ambiguous. The length of the CDR3 is 13 residues. Trimming removed 5 bases from V and 0 bases from J, with 6 bases in between. Germline loops: CDR1 SGHAT, CDR2 FQNNGV. CDR3 in DNA: TGTGCCAGCAGCCAGCACAGCACAGATACGCAGTATTTT. Amino acid sequence: CASSQHSTDTQYF.

Ten or more counts support this clonotype. V gene TRBV7-9 combines with J gene TRBJ2-1; D may be TRBD1 (5 bases). V gave up 8 bases and J gave up 1 base, with 21 bases separating them. The germline V gene encodes CDR1 SEHNR and CDR2 FQNEAQ (reference sequence). The CDR3 runs to 17 residues. CDR3 sequence (DNA): TGTGCCAGCGGCAAAATTGGGGCTAAGGAGTCCTACAATGAGCAGTTCTTC. As protein: CASGKIGAKESYNEQFF.

This clonotype was observed many times. The chain has TRBV29-1 and TRBJ2-7; D may be TRBD1 (5 bases). V lost 4 bases and J lost 0, with 16 bases in between. The CDR3 spans 15 residues. CDR1 SQVTM and CDR2 ANQGSEA come from the germline V gene. This CDR3 is CSVGGDSHGSYEQYF. The CDR3 bases are TGCAGCGTTGGAGGTGACAGTCACGGCTCCTACGAGCAGTACTTC.

V usage is TRBV19 and J usage is TRBJ2-3, with 8 bases aligning to TRBD2. J lost 0 bases, V lost 4 bases, and 15 bases had no gene match. The CDR3 totals 19 residues. Germline loops: CDR1 LNHDA, CDR2 SQIVND (reference sequence). CDR3: CASSRSGLVGVASTDTQYF. As DNA, the CDR3 is TGTGCCAGTAGTAGATCGGGACTAGTGGGGGTTGCTAGCACAGATACGCAGTATTTT.

This clonotype was found many times. The J gene is TRBJ2-1, the V gene TRBV3-1; possible D gene TRBD2, 6 bases. V was pared by 3 bases and J by 6 bases, with 18 bases between. CDR1 and CDR2 from the germline V gene are LGHDT and YNNKEL (reference sequence). This CDR3 comprises 16 residues. The CDR3 is CASSQEPGLESNEQFF. The CDR3 DNA reads as TGTGCCAGCAGCCAGGAACCGGGACTCGAGTCCAATGAGCAGTTCTTC.